Following are 31 T cell receptor beta chains from one sample sequenced in a study of shared clonotypes between healthy human individuals. Assay used: immunoSEQ multiplex PCR; TCRdb lists only in-frame clones, some missing. This sample has roughly 1.4 million clones, with approximately 98.5% found just once. The material sequenced was naive CD4+ T cells sorted from blood. Subset here: CD45RA+ positively selected. The receptor source for this set is a man aged 25 to 40 in good health.

Points on this clone: Other DNA sequences within the sample encode an identical CDR3. The chain has TRBV20-1 and TRBJ2-5; D is uncertain. The CDR3 extends over 11 amino acids. V dropped 2 bases and J dropped 2 bases, with 3 bases sitting between them. CDR1 is DFQATT and CDR2 is SNEGSKA in the germline V gene (reference sequence). The CDR3 is CSARSQETQYF. The CDR3 DNA is TGCAGTGCTAGATCTCAAGAGACCCAGTACTTC.

This chain joins TRBV9 and TRBJ1-5; no reliable D call. Trimming shortened V by 0 bases and J by 3 bases, and 4 bases separated the two germline ends. The CDR3 consists of 13 residues. Germline V gives CDR1 SGDLS, CDR2 YYNGEE. This CDR3 is CASSVEVNQPQHF. The CDR3 DNA follows: TGTGCCAGCAGCGTAGAAGTCAATCAGCCCCAGCATTTT.

The chain employs TRBV27 and TRBJ1-2, with D maybe TRBD1 (5 bases). The V end was cut by 1 base, the J end by 6 bases, with 12 bases between. Germline lookup yields CDR1 MNHEY and CDR2 SMNVEV (reference sequence). This CDR3 contains 14 residues. The CDR3 sequence: CASSLLKDTNGYTF. The CDR3 DNA sequence: TGTGCCAGCAGTTTATTGAAGGACACTAATGGCTACACCTTC.

This chain connects TRBV10-3 to TRBJ1-1, with D possibly matching TRBD1 (6 bases). CDR3 length: 13 residues. Trimming took off 5 bases at V and 1 base at J, with 8 bases between the two ends. Germline CDR1 reads ENHRY; CDR2 reads SYGVKD. The CDR3 loop is CAISYRENTEAFF. The DNA for the CDR3 is TGTGCCATCAGTTACAGGGAGAACACTGAAGCTTTCTTT.

The chain links TRBV5-1 to TRBJ2-2; D not resolved. The ends were cut back, 0 bases at V and 6 bases at J, with 9 bases in the middle. Germline assignment: CDR1 SGHRS and CDR2 YFSETQ. The CDR3 has 14 amino acids. CDR3 DNA: TGCGCCAGCAGCTTGGCGCCTAGTCCCGGGGAGCTGTTTTTT. This translates into CASSLAPSPGELFF. Based on the CDR3 plus reference TRBV5-1 and TRBJ2-2, the full variable domain is KAGVTQTPRYLIKTRGQQVTLSCSPISGHRSVSWYQQTPGQGLQFLFEYFSETQRNKGNFPGRFSGRQFSNSRSEMNVSTLELGDSALYLCASSLAPSPGELFFGEGSRLTVL.

V usage is TRBV14 and J usage is TRBJ2-2; 10 bases line up with TRBD2. Germline V gene lookup returns CDR1 SGHDN and CDR2 FVKESK. V shed 4 bases, J shed 7 bases, and the junction held 6 bases outside the gene matches. CDR3 size: 15 residues. DNA of the CDR3: TGTGCCAGCAGCCCCCGACTAGCGGGTAACGGGGAGCTGTTTTTT. The encoded protein is CASSPRLAGNGELFF.

V is TRBV7-2 and J is TRBJ2-1, with 7 positions matching TRBD1. Germline V gene data show CDR1 as SGHTA and CDR2 as FQGNSA. There are 15 residues in the CDR3. With V trimmed by 3 bases and J by 3 bases, 5 bases remained unmatched. The CDR3 coding sequence is TGTGCCAGCAGCTTTTTCGGGGACAGCTACAATGAGCAGTTCTTC. Amino acids: CASSFFGDSYNEQFF.

The table lists this clone with a count of one. The J gene is TRBJ1-4, the V gene TRBV5-1; D unresolved. The CDR3 loop spans 16 amino acids. V lost 0 bases, J lost 1 base, and 10 bases lay in between. CDR1 and CDR2 (germline): SGHRS, YFSETQ. CDR3 region: CASSLGAGITNEKLFF. The CDR3 region has the DNA TGCGCCAGCAGCTTGGGGGCCGGGATAACTAATGAAAAACTGTTTTTT.

V usage is TRBV5-4 and J usage is TRBJ2-1; 7 nucleotides line up with TRBD1. V gave up 4 bases and J gave up 0 bases; unmatched junction bases: 1. There are 14 residues in the CDR3. Germline CDR1 is SGHNT and CDR2 is YYREEE (reference sequence). CDR3: CASSRDSSYNEQFF. In DNA, the CDR3 is TGTGCCAGCAGCCGGGACAGCTCCTACAATGAGCAGTTCTTC.

The chain couples TRBV5-4 to TRBJ2-3, with 7 bases fitting TRBD2. This CDR3 contains 15 residues. Germline V gives CDR1 SGHNT, CDR2 YYREEE (reference sequence). V trimming: 2 bases; J trimming: 3 bases; junction bases outside the gene matches: 6. CDR3 sequence reads: CASSFAGRITDTQYF. The CDR3 DNA is TGTGCCAGCAGCTTCGCCGGGAGGATAACAGATACGCAGTATTTT.

The genes are TRBV7-2 and TRBJ2-3; unclear D gene. The germline gives CDR1 SGHTA, CDR2 FQGNSA. The V end lost 3 bases, the J end lost 6 bases, and 4 bases lay between the germline ends. CDR3 size: 11 residues. The CDR3 DNA sequence: TGTGCCAGCAGCTTCCGGGATACGCAGTATTTT. Protein sequence: CASSFRDTQYF.

V gene TRBV29-1 combines with J gene TRBJ2-1; D unclear. CDR1 and CDR2 (germline): SQVTM, ANQGSEA. Trimming removed 0 bases from V and 0 bases from J, with 9 bases in between. This CDR3 contains 15 residues. Here the CDR3 reads CSVEDRSSSYNEQFF. CDR3 in DNA: TGCAGCGTTGAAGACAGGTCGAGCTCCTACAATGAGCAGTTCTTC.

This sequence joins TRBV11-3 and TRBJ2-2; the match to TRBD2 covers 9 bases. There are 17 residues in the CDR3. Germline CDR1 and CDR2: SGHNT and YENEEA. The trim removed 0 bases at V and 3 bases at J, leaving 5 bases unmatched. The CDR3 coding sequence is TGTGCCAGCAGCTTAGAGGGTAGCGGGAGATACACCGGGGAGCTGTTTTTT. Its protein product is CASSLEGSGRYTGELFF.

On this clone itself: The CDR3 ends on some other residue instead of the conserved phenylalanine or tryptophan, so this is likely a read error. It is unclear where the CDR3 begins or ends on the DNA, so no DNA is shown, and the CDR3 is as TCRdb lists it. V and J are TRBV18 and TRBJ1-3; TRBD1, the D gene given by the table, was not confirmed from the DNA. The CDR3 length equals 11 residues, ends included. CDR1 and CDR2 (germline): KGHSH, LQKENI. The CDR3 loop reads CASSSGQVLTS.

The V gene is TRBV5-4, the J gene TRBJ2-3, with no clear D. The CDR3 has 13 residues. Trimming shortened V by 4 bases and J by 6 bases, and 12 bases separated the two germline ends. The V gene's germline CDR1 is SGHNT and CDR2 YYREEE (reference sequence). The CDR3 DNA reads TGTGCCAGCAGCCAAATGTGGGGTGATACGCAGTATTTT. Amino acids: CASSQMWGDTQYF.

This rearrangement joins TRBV29-1 to TRBJ2-7; 9 bases are a match to TRBD1. Germline CDR1 reads SQVTM; CDR2 reads ANQGSEA. This CDR3 has 14 residues. Trimming cost V 4 bases and J 1 base; bases outside gene matches: 5. The chain's CDR3 is CSVATGQGSYEQYF. The CDR3 DNA is TGCAGCGTTGCGACGGGACAGGGTTCCTACGAGCAGTACTTC.

CDR3: CATSRESDGTEAFF. Written as DNA, the CDR3 is TGTGCCACCAGCAGAGAATCCGACGGCACTGAAGCTTTCTTT. The genes are TRBV15 and TRBJ1-1; no clear D. This CDR3 is 14 amino acids long. The V gene lost 0 bases and the J gene lost 4 bases, with 9 bases spanning the gap. The germline CDR1 and CDR2 sequences are LNHNV and YYDKDF (reference sequence).

The chain employs TRBV27 and TRBJ2-3; tentatively, D is TRBD2 (7 bases). Trimming stripped 5 bases from V and 3 bases from J, with 18 bases between. The CDR3 has 16 residues. The germline V gene encodes CDR1 MNHEY and CDR2 SMNVEV (reference sequence). The CDR3 sequence is CASSQSRTAGTDTQYF. DNA for the CDR3: TGTGCCAGCAGTCAAAGTCGGACAGCGGGAACAGATACGCAGTATTTT.

The table lists this clone with a count of one. This chain uses TRBV13 with TRBJ1-4; TRBD1 matches at 7 bases. Germline V gene sequence: CDR1 PRHDT, CDR2 FYEKMQ (reference sequence). V lost 2 bases and J lost 8; bases outside the gene matches: 2. This CDR3 has 13 amino acids. The CDR3 is CASSLTGVEKLFF. CDR3 coding DNA: TGTGCCAGCAGCTTAACAGGGGTGGAAAAACTGTTTTTT.

The chain joins TRBV5-1 to TRBJ2-5, with 8 bases identical to TRBD1. This CDR3 spans 15 amino acids. V lost 2 bases to trimming and J lost 4 bases; unmatched junction nucleotides: 7. Germline lookup yields CDR1 SGHRS and CDR2 YFSETQ. DNA of the CDR3: TGCGCCAGCAGCTTAGGGGGCAGGGGGCCAGAGACCCAGTACTTC. Translated: CASSLGGRGPETQYF.

The rearrangement uses TRBV6-5 and TRBJ2-1; perhaps TRBD2 as D (6 bases). The CDR3 runs to 16 residues. Germline V gives CDR1 MNHEY, CDR2 SVGAGI. V lost 0 bases to trimming and J lost 2 bases, with 11 bases between them. The CDR3 DNA sequence: TGTGCCAGCAGTTACTCGGGACTTTCCCCCTACAATGAGCAGTTCTTC. It specifies CASSYSGLSPYNEQFF.

V and J are TRBV5-1 and TRBJ1-2; 7 bases match TRBD1. The CDR3 totals 13 residues. CDR1 and CDR2 (germline): SGHRS, YFSETQ. The V and J ends lost 4 bases and 13 bases, in that order; junction bases with no gene match: 13. CDR3 residues: CASSPGRGGVVTF. CDR3 DNA sequence: TGCGCCAGCAGCCCCGGCAGGGGGGGGGTCGTCACCTTC.

The CDR3 region has the DNA TGTGCCAGCAGCCAAGATACGGCAGGGGACCCCACAGATACGCAGTATTTT. Translating gives CASSQDTAGDPTDTQYF. The chain carries TRBV4-2 and TRBJ2-3, with D perhaps TRBD1 (6 bases). V lost 0 bases, J lost 2 bases, and 15 bases lay in between. The CDR3 covers 17 residues. The germline V gene encodes CDR1 LGHNA and CDR2 YNFKEQ.

The chain is built from TRBV7-2 and TRBJ2-5; 9 positions agree with TRBD1. V shed 3 bases, J shed 9 bases, and the junction held 8 bases outside the gene matches. Per the germline V gene, CDR1 is SGHTA and CDR2 is FQGNSA. CDR3 length equals 14 residues. CDR3 sequence reads: CASSFVPGQGSQYF. DNA of the CDR3: TGTGCCAGCAGCTTCGTCCCGGGACAGGGTTCCCAGTACTTC.

This sequence joins TRBV27 and TRBJ1-2; weak D call: TRBD1 (5 bases). Germline V gene lookup returns CDR1 MNHEY and CDR2 SMNVEV (reference sequence). V dropped 0 bases and J dropped 4 bases, with 12 bases sitting between them. The CDR3 sequence is 15 residues long. DNA of the CDR3: TGTGCCAGCAGTTTATCAGGGACTGTTCGCTATGGCTACACCTTC. It specifies CASSLSGTVRYGYTF.

The chain employs TRBV29-1 and TRBJ2-2, with unresolved D. The length of the CDR3 is 13 residues. V lost 3 bases, J lost 1 base, and 6 bases lay in between. Germline-derived CDR1 and CDR2 are SQVTM and ANQGSEA. The DNA for the CDR3 is TGCAGCGTTGACAGGATGAACACCGGGGAGCTGTTTTTT. This gives the protein CSVDRMNTGELFF.

The chain couples TRBV9 to TRBJ2-1; 7 bases match TRBD2. V lost 3 bases and J lost 5; bases outside the gene matches: 2. This CDR3 contains 13 residues. The germline V gene has CDR1 SGDLS and CDR2 YYNGEE. DNA for the CDR3: TGTGCCAGCAGCGCACTAGCGAACAATGAGCAGTTCTTC. This gives the protein CASSALANNEQFF.

The J gene is TRBJ2-1, the V gene TRBV15, with a weak D call TRBD2 (6 bases). CDR1 and CDR2 from the germline V gene are LNHNV and YYDKDF (reference sequence). V lost 3 bases to trimming and J lost 2 bases, with 11 bases between them. This CDR3 spans 15 amino acids. The CDR3 protein is CATSRERTTYNEQFF. Here the CDR3 DNA reads TGTGCCACCAGCAGGGAGCGGACTACCTACAATGAGCAGTTCTTC.

The chain employs TRBV2 and TRBJ2-6; no clear D. The germline gives CDR1 SNHLY, CDR2 FYNNEI. This CDR3 comprises 13 residues. V was clipped by 6 bases and J by 0 bases, with 3 bases between them. CDR3 in DNA: TGTGCCAGCAGGGACTCTGGGGCCAACGTCCTGACTTTC. Its protein product is CASRDSGANVLTF.

CDR3 coding DNA: TGCGCCAGCAGCGGGGGACAGGGGGAAAACGAGCAGTACTTC. Translated, it gives CASSGGQGENEQYF. The chain carries TRBV5-1 and TRBJ2-7, with TRBD1 matching 11 bases. The V segment lost 4 bases and the J segment 5 bases; nucleotides outside the gene matches: 5. The length of the CDR3 is 14 residues. CDR1 and CDR2 (germline): SGHRS, YFSETQ.

The V gene is TRBV15, the J gene TRBJ2-5; no firm D call. The CDR3 has 16 amino acids. V shed 10 bases and J shed 4 bases, with 25 bases lying between them. CDR1 and CDR2 from the germline V gene are LNHNV and YYDKDF (reference sequence). This chain's CDR3 is CAISQGDQALRETQYF. CDR3 nucleotide sequence: TGTGCCATCTCCCAAGGCGATCAGGCCCTCCGAGAGACCCAGTACTTC.